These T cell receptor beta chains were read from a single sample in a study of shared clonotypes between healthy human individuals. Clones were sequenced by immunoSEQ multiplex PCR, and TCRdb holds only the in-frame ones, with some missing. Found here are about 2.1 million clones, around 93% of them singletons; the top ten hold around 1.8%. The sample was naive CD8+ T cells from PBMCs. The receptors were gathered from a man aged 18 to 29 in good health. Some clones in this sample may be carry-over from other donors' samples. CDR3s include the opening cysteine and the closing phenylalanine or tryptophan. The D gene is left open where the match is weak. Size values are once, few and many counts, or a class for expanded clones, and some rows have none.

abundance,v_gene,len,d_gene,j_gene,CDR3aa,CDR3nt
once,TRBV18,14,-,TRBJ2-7,CASSPSGRPHEQYF,TGTGCCAGCTCACCCTCTGGCAGGCCCCACGAGCAGTACTTC
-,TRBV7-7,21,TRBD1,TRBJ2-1,CASSLDPDRGGLGGSYNEQFF,TGTGCCAGCAGCTTAGATCCTGACAGGGGTGGGTTGGGGGGCTCCTACAATGAGCAGTTCTTC
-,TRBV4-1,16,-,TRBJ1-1,CASSQDRARETTEAFF,TGCGCCAGCAGCCAAGATAGGGCCAGGGAGACTACTGAAGCTTTCTTT
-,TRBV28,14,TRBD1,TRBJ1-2,CASSRRTGWYGYTF,TGTGCCAGCAGTCGCAGGACAGGGTGGTATGGCTACACCTTC
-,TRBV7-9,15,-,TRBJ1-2,CASSLAVSVANGYTF,TGTGCCAGCAGCTTAGCTGTTTCGGTCGCGAATGGCTACACCTTC
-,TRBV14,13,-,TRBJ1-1,CASSQDLRAEAFF,TGTGCCAGCAGCCAAGATTTAAGGGCTGAAGCTTTCTTT
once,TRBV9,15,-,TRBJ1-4,CASSVGGAVNEKLFF,TGTGCCAGCAGCGTAGGTGGCGCCGTGAATGAAAAACTGTTTTTT
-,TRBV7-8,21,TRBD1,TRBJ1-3,CASSLARDRDLIRYSGNTIYF,TGTGCCAGCAGCTTAGCGAGGGACAGGGACCTAATACGATACTCTGGAAACACCATATATTTT
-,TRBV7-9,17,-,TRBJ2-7,CASSPEAVRDGTYEQYF,TGTGCCAGCAGCCCGGAGGCTGTCCGGGACGGGACCTACGAGCAGTACTTC
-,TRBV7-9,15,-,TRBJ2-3,CASSPLSSSTDTQYF,TGTGCCAGCAGTCCACTATCGTCTAGCACAGATACGCAGTATTTT
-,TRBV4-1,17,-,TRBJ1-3,CASSQEFTGAGGNTIYF,TGCGCCAGCAGCCAAGAATTTACCGGGGCAGGCGGAAACACCATATATTTT
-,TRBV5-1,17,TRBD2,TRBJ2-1,CASSPGAGTSFYNEQFF,TGCGCCAGCAGCCCTGGAGCAGGGACTAGCTTCTACAATGAGCAGTTCTTC
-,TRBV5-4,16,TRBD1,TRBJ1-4,CASSPGTGGTNEKLFF,TGTGCCAGCAGCCCGGGGACAGGGGGAACTAATGAAAAACTGTTTTTT
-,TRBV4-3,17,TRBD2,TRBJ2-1,CASSQDREAGAYNEQFF,TGCGCCAGCAGCCAAGATCGAGAAGCGGGAGCCTACAATGAGCAGTTCTTC
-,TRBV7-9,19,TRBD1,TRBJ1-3,CASSSDLTGGSPGGNTIYF,TGTGCCAGCAGCTCCGACCTGACAGGGGGCTCTCCTGGAGGAAACACCATATATTTT
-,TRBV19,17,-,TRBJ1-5,CASSIAPRGRVTQPQHF,TGTGCCAGTAGTATAGCTCCGCGGGGGCGCGTGACTCAGCCCCAGCATTTT
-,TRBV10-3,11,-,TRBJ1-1,CAIKGGTEAFF,TGTGCCATCAAGGGGGGCACTGAAGCTTTCTTT
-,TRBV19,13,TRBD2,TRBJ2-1,CASSFTSEDEQFF,TGTGCCAGTAGTTTTACTAGCGAGGATGAGCAGTTCTTC
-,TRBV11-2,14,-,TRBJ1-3,CASSQTIGENTIYF,TGTGCCAGCAGTCAGACCATCGGGGAAAACACCATATATTTT
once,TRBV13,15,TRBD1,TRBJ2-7,CASSARTGDSYEQYF,TGTGCCAGCAGCGCAAGGACAGGGGACTCCTACGAGCAGTACTTC
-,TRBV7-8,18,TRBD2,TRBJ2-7,CASSLGEIWGLGGYEQYF,TGTGCCAGCAGCTTAGGGGAAATTTGGGGCCTCGGGGGGTACGAGCAGTACTTC
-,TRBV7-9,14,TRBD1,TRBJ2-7,CASSSDRGTYEQYF,TGTGCCAGCAGCTCCGACAGGGGGACCTACGAGCAGTACTTC
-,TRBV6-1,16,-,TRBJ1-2,CASSEAMGRGSYGYTF,TGTGCCAGCAGTGAAGCAATGGGGAGGGGGTCCTATGGCTACACCTTC
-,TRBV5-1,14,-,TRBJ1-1,CASSLANENTEAFF,TGCGCCAGCAGCTTGGCCAATGAGAACACTGAAGCTTTCTTT
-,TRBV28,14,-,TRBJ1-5,CASVGLNSNQPQHF,TGTGCCAGCGTTGGACTGAATAGCAATCAGCCCCAGCATTTT
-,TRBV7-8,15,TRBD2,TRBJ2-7,CASSSYPGLAYEQYF,TGTGCCAGCAGCTCCTACCCGGGACTAGCCTACGAGCAGTACTTC
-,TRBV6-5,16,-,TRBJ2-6,CASSSGQISGANVLTF,TGTGCCAGCAGTTCGGGACAAATCTCTGGGGCCAACGTCCTGACTTTC
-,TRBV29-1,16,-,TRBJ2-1,CSVVGVSRHLYNEQFF,TGCAGCGTTGTTGGGGTGTCTAGACACCTTTACAATGAGCAGTTCTTC
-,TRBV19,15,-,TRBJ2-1,CASTSHSSTYNEQFF,TGTGCCAGTACATCCCACTCGAGCACCTACAATGAGCAGTTCTTC
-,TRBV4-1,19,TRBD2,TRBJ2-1,CASSQESLISDLSGGRQFF,TGCGCCAGCAGCCAAGAATCTCTTATTTCGGATCTAAGCGGGGGGAGGCAGTTCTTC
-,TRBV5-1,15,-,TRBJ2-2,CASSLSIRGTGELFF,TGCGCCAGCAGCTTATCCATTCGGGGCACCGGGGAGCTGTTTTTT
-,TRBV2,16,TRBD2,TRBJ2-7,CARGTSGRHGSYEQYF,TGTGCCAGAGGGACTAGCGGGAGACACGGCTCCTACGAGCAGTACTTC
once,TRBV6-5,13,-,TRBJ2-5,CASSYGLQETQYF,TGTGCCAGCAGTTATGGGCTCCAAGAGACCCAGTACTTC
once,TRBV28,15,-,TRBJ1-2,CASRGRQAPNYGYTF,TGTGCCAGCAGGGGGAGACAAGCCCCGAACTATGGCTACACCTTC
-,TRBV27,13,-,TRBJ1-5,CASSYNSNQPQHF,TGTGCCAGCAGTTACAATAGCAATCAGCCCCAGCATTTT
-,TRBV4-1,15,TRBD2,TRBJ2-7,CASSQVLAGRSEQYF,TGCGCCAGCAGCCAAGTACTAGCGGGACGTAGCGAGCAGTACTTC
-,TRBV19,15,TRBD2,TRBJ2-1,CASSIVAGDYNEQFF,TGTGCCAGTAGTATTGTAGCGGGGGACTACAATGAGCAGTTCTTC
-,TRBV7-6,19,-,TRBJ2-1,CASSLVLAGNQKVHNEQFF,TGTGCCAGCAGCTTAGTACTCGCGGGCAACCAGAAAGTCCACAATGAGCAGTTCTTC
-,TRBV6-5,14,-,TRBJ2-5,CASSYVGSQETQYF,TGTGCCAGCAGTTACGTGGGCAGCCAAGAGACCCAGTACTTC
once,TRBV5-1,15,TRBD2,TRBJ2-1,CASSAASGRVYEQFF,TGCGCCAGCAGCGCGGCTAGCGGGAGAGTCTATGAGCAGTTCTTC
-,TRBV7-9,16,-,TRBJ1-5,CASSLRVAREEQPQHF,TGTGCCAGCAGCTTACGGGTAGCCAGGGAGGAGCAGCCCCAGCATTTT
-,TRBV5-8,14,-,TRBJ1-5,CASSLDGANQPQHF,TGTGCCAGCAGCTTGGATGGGGCCAATCAGCCCCAGCATTTT
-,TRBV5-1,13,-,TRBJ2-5,CASSRMAQETQYF,TGCGCCAGCAGCCGCATGGCTCAAGAGACCCAGTACTTC
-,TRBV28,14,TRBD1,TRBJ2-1,CASSLRTGADEQFF,TGTGCCAGCAGTCTAAGGACAGGGGCGGATGAGCAGTTCTTC
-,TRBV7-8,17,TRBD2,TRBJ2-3,CASSYGLAGGPGDTQYF,TGTGCCAGCAGCTACGGACTAGCGGGAGGGCCGGGAGATACGCAGTATTTT
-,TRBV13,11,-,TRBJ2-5,CASSLEETQYF,TGTGCCAGCAGCTTAGAAGAGACCCAGTACTTC
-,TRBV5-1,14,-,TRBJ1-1,CASSKGLLNTEAFF,TGCGCCAGCAGCAAGGGACTTCTGAACACTGAAGCTTTCTTT
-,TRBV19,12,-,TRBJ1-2,CASSASPYGYTF,TGTGCCAGTAGTGCAAGTCCCTATGGCTACACCTTC
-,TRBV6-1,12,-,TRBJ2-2,CASSESTGELFF,TGTGCCAGCAGTGAGTCAACCGGGGAGCTGTTTTTT